The 3 T cell receptor beta chains listed next were all sequenced from one sample in a study of blood T cell repertoires in COVID-19. Data came from immunoSEQ multiplex PCR; TCRdb stores just in-frame clones and leaves some out. This table has roughly 91,000 clones, roughly four fifths appearing once. Source material: peripheral blood. All receptors come from an elderly woman with acute or convalescent COVID-19.

The chain carries TRBV7-6 and TRBJ2-7; TRBD1 aligns across 12 bases. Trimming at V came to 7 bases and at J to 9 bases, leaving 13 bases not matched to a gene. Per the germline V gene, CDR1 is SGHVS and CDR2 is FNYEAQ. The CDR3 is 15 amino acids. CDR3 nucleotides: TGTGCCAGCAATACTCCGGGACAGGGGGCCGGGAGGCAGTACTTC. This sequence encodes CASNTPGQGAGRQYF.

This rearrangement joins TRBV5-1 to TRBJ2-7; TRBD1 is a possible D gene (6 bases). V shed 0 bases and J shed 7 bases, with 17 bases lying between them. The germline gives CDR1 SGHRS, CDR2 YFSETQ. This CDR3 comprises 15 residues. CDR3: CASSLETGILREQYF. CDR3 DNA: TGCGCCAGCAGCTTGGAGACAGGTATCCTACGGGAGCAGTACTTC.

This clone appeared once. The J gene is TRBJ1-5, the V gene TRBV7-2, with 7 positions matching TRBD1. The CDR3 consists of 15 residues. After removal of 4 bases from V and 3 bases from J, the junction contained 6 bases not matched to a gene. CDR1 is SGHTA, CDR2 FQGNSA, per germline. The CDR3 protein is CASSSKGALNQPQHF. The CDR3 nucleotides read TGTGCCAGCAGCTCCAAGGGGGCTCTCAATCAGCCCCAGCATTTT.